These 29 T cell receptor beta chains share one sample of origin, sequenced in a study of identical twins. From the 5' RACE reads, TCRdb called clonotypes with MiXCR, one entry per CDR3 protein. The sample shows 1.5 million to 2 million distinct CDR3 sequences, about 31% of them seen only once. What was sequenced was cord blood. These receptors all come from a newborn girl in good health.

The rearrangement joins TRBV12-3 or TRBV12-4 to TRBJ2-3; 7 bases are shared with TRBD2. The trim removed 8 bases at V and 2 bases at J, leaving 13 bases unmatched. This CDR3 is built from 16 residues. CDR3 amino acids: CASVPGEGPSTDTQYF. CDR3 DNA: TGTGCCAGCGTCCCGGGGGAGGGGCCCTCCACAGATACGCAGTATTTT.

This clonotype was picked up many times. The chain links TRBV7-9 to TRBJ2-7; the D is unclear. The germline V gene encodes CDR1 SEHNR and CDR2 FQNEAQ (reference sequence). The germline V and J ends were trimmed by 1 base and 3 bases, with 13 bases remaining between them. The CDR3 contains 15 residues. CDR3 sequence: CASSLGVGSIYEQYF. The CDR3 DNA follows: TGTGCCAGCAGCTTAGGGGTGGGATCTATCTACGAGCAGTACTTC.

This clonotype came up a few times. The rearrangement links TRBV20-1 to TRBJ2-5; possibly TRBD1 or TRBD2 for D (5 bases each). Germline V gene sequence: CDR1 DFQATT, CDR2 SNEGSKA (reference sequence). The CDR3 consists of 13 residues. Trimming took off 4 bases at V and 7 bases at J, with 16 bases between the two ends. The CDR3 here is CSAIGGALGTQYF. CDR3 in DNA: TGCAGTGCTATTGGGGGAGCGCTGGGGACCCAGTACTTC.

This clonotype was recorded many times. CDR3: CSVEIVGGWYNEQFF. The CDR3, as DNA: TGCAGCGTTGAAATCGTGGGAGGCTGGTACAATGAGCAGTTCTTC. V gene TRBV29-1 combines with J gene TRBJ2-1; D perhaps matches TRBD2 (6 bases). The length of the CDR3 is 15 residues. The germline gives CDR1 SQVTM, CDR2 ANQGSEA. Between the trimmed V and J ends, which lost 2 bases and 4 bases, there was a span of 15 bases.

The chain joins TRBV3-1 to TRBJ1-2, with no clear D. Trimming took off 2 bases at V and 5 bases at J, with 9 bases between the two ends. Germline CDR1 and CDR2: LGHDT and YNNKEL (reference sequence). The CDR3 sequence is 13 residues long. The CDR3 sequence is CASSQSQRYGYTF. The CDR3 nucleotides read TGTGCCAGCAGCCAAAGCCAGCGGTATGGCTACACCTTC.

The J gene is TRBJ1-1, the V gene TRBV28; possible D gene TRBD1, 6 bases. The V end was cut by 6 bases, the J end by 1 base, with 12 bases between. The CDR3 covers 14 residues. Germline V CDR1 and CDR2: MDHEN, SYDVKM. CDR3 protein: CASRPGQSNTEAFF. The CDR3 DNA is TGTGCCAGCAGGCCCGGACAGTCGAACACTGAAGCTTTCTTT.

The V gene is TRBV3-1, the J gene TRBJ2-3; 13 nucleotides match TRBD2. CDR3 size: 18 residues. Germline V gene sequence: CDR1 LGHDT, CDR2 YNNKEL (reference sequence). J gave up 2 bases and V 1 base, and 6 bases lay outside the gene matches. The chain's CDR3 is CASSQARLAGGNTDTQYF. The CDR3 region has the DNA TGTGCCAGCAGCCAAGCGCGACTAGCGGGGGGAAACACAGATACGCAGTATTTT.

The sample holds a few counts of this clonotype. The rearrangement uses TRBV12-3 or TRBV12-4 and TRBJ1-2; a weak D match, TRBD1 (5 bases). V lost 6 bases and J 4 bases, leaving 18 bases between the germline ends. The CDR3 sequence is 15 residues long. CDR3 sequence reads: CASSRGRPRGYGYTF. The DNA for the CDR3 is TGTGCCAGCAGCCGCGGGAGGCCAAGGGGCTATGGCTACACCTTC.

V is TRBV6-2 or TRBV6-3 and J is TRBJ1-2; D not certain. Germline CDR1 MNHEY, CDR2 SVGEGT. The V end lost 7 bases, the J end lost 4 bases, and 19 bases lay between the germline ends. The CDR3 runs 15 residues. CDR3 bases: TGTGCCAGCACCTCCGAGTGGACTTTGATCTATGGCTACACCTTC. It specifies CASTSEWTLIYGYTF.

This clonotype was seen a few times. This chain uses TRBV29-1 with TRBJ1-2; 7 bases align to TRBD1. Trimming took 6 bases from V and 6 from J; bases not matched to a gene: 1. The V gene's germline CDR1 is SQVTM and CDR2 ANQGSEA. The CDR3 sequence is 10 residues long. CDR3 in DNA: TGCAGCGTGGGACAGAATGGCTACACCTTC. This codes for CSVGQNGYTF.

This chain joins TRBV20-1 and TRBJ2-3; TRBD2 aligns across 9 bases. Germline V gene lookup returns CDR1 DFQATT and CDR2 SNEGSKA (reference sequence). The CDR3 has 15 residues. J lost 4 bases, V lost 3 bases, and 8 bases had no gene match. DNA of the CDR3: TGCAGTGCTAGGCCGACTAGCGGTGTCCCAGATACGCAGTATTTT. Translating gives CSARPTSGVPDTQYF.

Only a few counts were recorded for this clonotype. The genes are TRBV2 and TRBJ2-7, with D tentatively TRBD1 (5 bases). Per the germline V gene, CDR1 is SNHLY and CDR2 is FYNNEI. There are 13 residues in the CDR3. Deletions cut 8 bases from V and 2 bases from J, with 13 bases between. CDR3 nucleotide sequence: TGTGCCAGCCTCCAGCCAGGGACCTACGAGCAGTACTTC. Its translation: CASLQPGTYEQYF.

The rearrangement uses TRBV12-3 or TRBV12-4 and TRBJ1-4; TRBD1 agrees at 8 bases. The CDR3 is 15 amino acids. V shed 5 bases and J 7 bases; nucleotides not matched to a gene: 9. For the CDR3, the DNA is TGTGCCAGCAGTGTAGACAGGGGCCCGGGTGAAAAACTGTTTTTT. Residues: CASSVDRGPGEKLFF.

The chain links TRBV2 to TRBJ1-2; 8 nucleotides match TRBD1. V gave up 8 bases and J gave up 4 bases; unmatched junction bases: 6. CDR1 SNHLY and CDR2 FYNNEI come from the germline V gene. The CDR3 contains 13 residues. CDR3 residues: CASHWDRLYGYTF. CDR3 nucleotide sequence: TGTGCCAGCCATTGGGACAGGCTCTATGGCTACACCTTC.

The chain carries TRBV5-1 and TRBJ2-7, with 8 nucleotides matching TRBD2. The V gene end was trimmed by 3 bases and the J gene end by 2 bases; junction bases not matched to a gene: 7. From germline, CDR1 is SGHRS and CDR2 YFSETQ. CDR3 length equals 15 residues. This chain's CDR3 is CASSSQAGAPYEQYF. The DNA of the CDR3 is TGCGCCAGCAGCTCCCAAGCGGGGGCCCCCTACGAGCAGTACTTC. The whole variable domain, remainder taken from reference TRBV5-1 and TRBJ2-7, is KAGVTQTPRYLIKTRGQQVTLSCSPISGHRSVSWYQQTPGQGLQFLFEYFSETQRNKGNFPGRFSGRQFSNSRSEMNVSTLELGDSALYLCASSSQAGAPYEQYFGPGTRLTVT.

This clonotype was recorded at least ten times. The chain recombines TRBV4-1 with TRBJ2-3; no firm D call. There are 12 residues in the CDR3. In germline, CDR1 is MGHRA, CDR2 YSYEKL. The germline V and J ends were trimmed by 4 bases and 4 bases, with 6 bases remaining between them. In nucleotides, the CDR3 is TGCGCCAGCAGCCGGCCCGCAGATACGCAGTATTTT. Protein sequence: CASSRPADTQYF.

The chain uses TRBV5-1 and TRBJ2-3; D remains unclear. Trimming took off 6 bases at V and 3 bases at J, with 14 bases between the two ends. The CDR3 totals 14 residues. Germline V gene data show CDR1 as SGHRS and CDR2 as YFSETQ. DNA of the CDR3: TGCGCCAGCATGGATCCCGGCAGGACAGATACGCAGTATTTT. Encoded protein: CASMDPGRTDTQYF.

The J gene is TRBJ2-3, the V gene TRBV6-5; D gene unclear. Per the germline V gene, CDR1 is MNHEY and CDR2 is SVGAGI. V shed 6 bases and J shed 0 bases, with 13 bases lying between them. The CDR3 runs 15 residues. CDR3 coding DNA: TGTGCCAGCAGCCTCCGGCCCTTTAGCACAGATACGCAGTATTTT. Its translation: CASSLRPFSTDTQYF.

The chain employs TRBV24-1 and TRBJ2-3, with D unclear. The V end lost 10 bases, the J end lost 0 bases, and 13 bases lay between the germline ends. Germline V gene sequence: CDR1 KGHDR, CDR2 SFDVKD. This CDR3 has 14 residues. The CDR3 sequence: CATSSSASTDTQYF. For the CDR3, the DNA is TGTGCCACATCGTCCAGCGCTAGCACAGATACGCAGTATTTT.

Worth noting for this clonotype: One end of the junction varies from germline; a read error may be responsible. The rearrangement uses TRBV5-4 and TRBJ2-5, with D perhaps assigned TRBD1 or TRBD2 (5 bases each). Germline V gene sequence: CDR1 SGHNT, CDR2 YYREEE (reference sequence). The CDR3 consists of 16 residues. The CDR3 DNA reads as TGTGCCAGCAGCTTGACCCCTCTATCGCGAGGGGAGACCCGGTACTTC. It translates to CASSLTPLSRGETRYF.

This clonotype was found a few times. The J gene is TRBJ2-1, the V gene TRBV20-1; perhaps TRBD2 as D (5 bases). V was pared by 5 bases and J by 0 bases, with 14 bases between. Germline values: CDR1 DFQATT, CDR2 SNEGSKA (reference sequence). CDR3 length equals 15 residues. The DNA for the CDR3 is TGCAGTGCTCACCCGCTCACTAGCTCCTACAATGAGCAGTTCTTC. It encodes CSAHPLTSSYNEQFF.

The CDR3 DNA reads TGCAGTTCTCCGATACCGGGACTAGCGAATTCCTACGAGCAGTACTTC. It codes for CSSPIPGLANSYEQYF. The genes are TRBV20-1 and TRBJ2-7; TRBD2 matches at 10 bases. The junction had 14 bases not matched to a gene; V was cut back by 8 bases and J by 1 base. The germline gives CDR1 DFQATT, CDR2 SNEGSKA (reference sequence). CDR3 length: 16 residues.

The table lists this clonotype with a few counts. V usage is TRBV5-1 and J usage is TRBJ2-4; D possibly corresponds to TRBD2 (6 bases). The better agreement between TRBJ2-7 and the DNA end casts doubt on the J call. This CDR3 contains 16 residues. Germline CDR1 SGHRS, CDR2 YFSETQ. The CDR3 DNA follows: TGCGCCAGCTCTTACTCGACCGGGACTCCGGGGCTCGAGCAGTACTTC. Its protein product is CASSYSTGTPGLEQYF.

V gene TRBV9 combines with J gene TRBJ2-5; 13 bases are shared with TRBD2. The CDR3 consists of 16 residues. With V trimmed by 0 bases and J by 3 bases, 2 bases remained unmatched. Germline V gives CDR1 SGDLS, CDR2 YYNGEE. In DNA form, the CDR3 reads TGTGCCAGCAGCGTAGTAGGACTAGCGGGGGAAGAGACCCAGTACTTC. Translating gives CASSVVGLAGEETQYF.

This clonotype was seen a few times. The chain links TRBV15 to TRBJ2-3; D remains unclear. The length of the CDR3 is 16 residues. Germline CDR1 and CDR2: LNHNV and YYDKDF (reference sequence). V was clipped by 3 bases and J by 0 bases, with 13 bases between them. The CDR3, as DNA: TGTGCCACCAGCAGTCCCCGCGTGGAAAGCACAGATACGCAGTATTTT. It is translated as CATSSPRVESTDTQYF.

The sample holds many counts of this clonotype. A read error may produce the germline difference seen at one junction end. The J gene is TRBJ1-6, the V gene TRBV5-1; 8 positions agree with TRBD1. This CDR3 region has 15 residues. CDR1 and CDR2 from the germline V gene are SGHRS and YFSETQ. The CDR3 loop is CASSLDRGYNSPLHF. The CDR3, as DNA: TGTGCCAGCAGCTTAGACAGGGGCTATAATTCACCCCTCCACTTT.

The table lists this clonotype with a count of one. This rearrangement joins TRBV20-1 to TRBJ2-3, with TRBD1 identical over 11 bases. J gave up 6 bases and V 4 bases, and 9 bases lay outside the gene matches. CDR3 length equals 15 residues. CDR1 DFQATT and CDR2 SNEGSKA come from the germline V gene (reference sequence). This CDR3 is CSAKVGQGDVDTQYF. The CDR3 region has the DNA TGCAGTGCTAAGGTGGGACAGGGGGATGTTGATACGCAGTATTTT.

Details on this clonotype: This may arise from a read error, as a much more abundant clone is one base away. The J gene is TRBJ2-3, the V gene TRBV5-1; D is uncertain. Germline loops: CDR1 SGHRS, CDR2 YFSETQ. This CDR3 is 14 amino acids long. The CDR3 here is CASGLTPRTDTQYF. CDR3 sequence (DNA): TGCGCCAGCGGCTTAACTCCGAGGACAGATACGCAGTATTTT.

The rearrangement joins TRBV7-8 to TRBJ1-2; D not certain. Germline CDR1 SGHVS, CDR2 FQNEAQ. V was clipped by 3 bases and J by 3 bases, with 8 bases between them. The CDR3 is 13 residues long. CDR3 in DNA: TGTGCCAGCAGCTTTAGTCAGGACTATGGCTACACCTTC. This gives the protein CASSFSQDYGYTF.